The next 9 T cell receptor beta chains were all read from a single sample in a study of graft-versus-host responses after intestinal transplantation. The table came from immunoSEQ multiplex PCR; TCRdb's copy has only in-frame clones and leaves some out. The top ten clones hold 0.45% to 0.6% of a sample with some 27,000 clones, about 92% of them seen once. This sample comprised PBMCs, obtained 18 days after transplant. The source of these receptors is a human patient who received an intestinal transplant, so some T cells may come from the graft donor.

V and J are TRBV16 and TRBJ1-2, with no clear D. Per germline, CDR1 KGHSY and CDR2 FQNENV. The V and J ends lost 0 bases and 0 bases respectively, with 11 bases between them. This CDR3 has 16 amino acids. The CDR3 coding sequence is TGTGCCAGCAGCCAATCCCCCGAGGAGGCTAACTATGGCTACACCTTC. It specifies CASSQSPEEANYGYTF.

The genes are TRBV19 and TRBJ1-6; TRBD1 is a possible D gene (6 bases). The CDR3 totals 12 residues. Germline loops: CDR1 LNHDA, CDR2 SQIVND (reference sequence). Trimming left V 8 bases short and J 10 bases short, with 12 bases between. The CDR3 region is CASAQGKSPLHF. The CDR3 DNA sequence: TGTGCCAGTGCTCAGGGGAAGTCACCCCTCCACTTT.

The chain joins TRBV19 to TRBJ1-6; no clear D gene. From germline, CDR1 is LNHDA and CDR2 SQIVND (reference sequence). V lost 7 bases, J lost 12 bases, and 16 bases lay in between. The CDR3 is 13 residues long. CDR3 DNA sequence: TGTGCCAGTAAAGTCACAGCCAGCGGACCCCTCCACTTT. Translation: CASKVTASGPLHF. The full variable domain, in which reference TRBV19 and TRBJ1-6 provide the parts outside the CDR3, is DGGITQSPKYLFRKEGQNVTLSCEQNLNHDAMYWYRQDPGQGLRLIYYSQIVNDFQKGDIAEGYSVSREKKESFPLTVTSAQKNPTAFYLCASKVTASGPLHFGNGTRLTVT.

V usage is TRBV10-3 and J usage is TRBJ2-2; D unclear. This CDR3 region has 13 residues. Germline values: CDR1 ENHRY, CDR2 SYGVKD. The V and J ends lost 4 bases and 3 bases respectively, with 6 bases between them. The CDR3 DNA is TGTGCCATCAGTGGCGGATACACCGGGGAGCTGTTTTTT. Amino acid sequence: CAISGGYTGELFF.

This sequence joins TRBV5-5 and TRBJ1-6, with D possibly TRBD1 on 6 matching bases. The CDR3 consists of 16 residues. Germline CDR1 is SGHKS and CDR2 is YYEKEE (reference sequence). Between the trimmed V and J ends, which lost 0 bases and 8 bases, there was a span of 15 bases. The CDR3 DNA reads TGTGCCAGCAGCTTGGTTGGAGGGGGGTATGATTCACCCCTCCACTTT. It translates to CASSLVGGGYDSPLHF.

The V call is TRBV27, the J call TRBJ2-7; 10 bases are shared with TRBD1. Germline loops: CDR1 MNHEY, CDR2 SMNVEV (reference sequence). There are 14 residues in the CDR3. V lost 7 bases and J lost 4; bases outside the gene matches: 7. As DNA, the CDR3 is TGTGCCAGCAAGGCCGGGACAGGGGTTTACGAGCAGTACTTC. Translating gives CASKAGTGVYEQYF.

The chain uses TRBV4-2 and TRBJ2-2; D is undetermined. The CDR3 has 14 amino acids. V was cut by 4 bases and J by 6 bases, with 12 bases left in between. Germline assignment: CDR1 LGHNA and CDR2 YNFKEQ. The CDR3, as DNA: TGTGCCAGCAGCCCCTTCGTGGATCCCGGGGAGCTGTTTTTT. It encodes CASSPFVDPGELFF.

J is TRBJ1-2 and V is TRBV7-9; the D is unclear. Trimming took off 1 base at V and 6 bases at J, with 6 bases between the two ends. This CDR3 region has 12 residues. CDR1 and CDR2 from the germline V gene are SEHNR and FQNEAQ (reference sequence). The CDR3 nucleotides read TGTGCCAGCAGCTTAGTTACGGATGGCTACACCTTC. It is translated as CASSLVTDGYTF.

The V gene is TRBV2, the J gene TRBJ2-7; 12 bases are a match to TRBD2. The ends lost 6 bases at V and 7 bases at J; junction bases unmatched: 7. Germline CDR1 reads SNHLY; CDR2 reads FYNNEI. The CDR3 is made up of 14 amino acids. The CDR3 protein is CASRLAGGPGEQYF. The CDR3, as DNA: TGTGCCAGCAGGCTAGCGGGGGGGCCGGGGGAGCAGTACTTC.